This T cell receptor beta chain was retrieved from a study of cytomegalovirus exposure and HLA in healthy donors. Germline CDR1 is WNHNN and CDR2 is SYGVQD (reference sequence). J gave up 4 bases and V 5 bases, and 6 bases lay outside the gene matches. The CDR3 has 15 amino acids. Researchers ran the PCR with 60 Vbeta and 13 Jbeta primers. Clones were sequenced by immunoSEQ multiplex PCR, and TCRdb holds only the in-frame ones, with some missing. The data show 200,000 to 250,000 clones, and the top ten clones hold about 1.1%. The sequencing sample was made of PBMCs. V and J are TRBV10-1 and TRBJ2-3; TRBD2 agrees at 10 bases. The sequence was obtained from a girl aged 2 to 10 in good health and CMV-seropositive. CDR3 bases: TGCGCCAGCAGTACGCTAGCGGGAGTTCCAGATACGCAGTATTTT. Translating it yields CASSTLAGVPDTQYF.